Listed below are T cell receptor beta chains from one sample, sequenced in a study of memory CD4+ T cells and cytomegalovirus serostatus. TCRdb keeps only in-frame clones here, not all; method: immunoSEQ multiplex PCR. The table includes tens of thousands of clones, about 80% detected once. Sequences were obtained from memory CD4+ T cells from blood. These receptors were taken from an adult in good health and CMV-seronegative. The CDR3 runs from the conserved cysteine through the conserved F or W. A D gene is named only where the DNA matches it firmly. Clone size appears in some rows only: once, few, many, or a class for an expanded clone.

j_call: TRBJ1-4
clone_size: .
v_call: TRBV5-1
d_call: .
cdr3_aa: CASSSRGGGEKLFF
cdr3_nt: TGCGCCAGCAGCTCCCGAGGGGGTGGTGAAAAACTGTTTTTT

j_call: TRBJ2-5
clone_size: .
v_call: TRBV18
d_call: .
cdr3_aa: CASSPRHQETQYF
cdr3_nt: TGTGCCAGCTCACCACGACACCAAGAGACCCAGTACTTC

j_call: TRBJ2-7
clone_size: .
v_call: TRBV28
d_call: TRBD1
cdr3_aa: CASSLTRDSCEQYF
cdr3_nt: TGTGCCAGCAGCCTTACCCGGGACAGTTGTGAGCAGTACTTC

j_call: TRBJ2-5
clone_size: .
v_call: TRBV5-6
d_call: .
cdr3_aa: CASTLTGEGETQYF
cdr3_nt: TGTGCCAGCACCCTTACAGGGGAGGGTGAGACCCAGTACTTC

j_call: TRBJ2-5
clone_size: .
v_call: TRBV6-1
d_call: .
cdr3_aa: CASTPDRLVDTQYF
cdr3_nt: TGTGCCAGCACTCCGGACCGGTTGGTCGACACCCAGTACTTC

j_call: TRBJ2-5
clone_size: .
v_call: TRBV7-9
d_call: .
cdr3_aa: CASSGRGHGETQYF
cdr3_nt: TGTGCCAGCAGCGGTAGGGGACATGGAGAGACCCAGTACTTC

j_call: TRBJ2-4
clone_size: .
v_call: TRBV30
d_call: TRBD1
cdr3_aa: CAWSGQGKNIQYF
cdr3_nt: TGTGCCTGGAGTGGACAGGGAAAAAACATTCAGTACTTC

j_call: TRBJ1-1
clone_size: .
v_call: TRBV15
d_call: .
cdr3_aa: CATSRATFTEAFF
cdr3_nt: TGTGCCACCAGCAGAGCAACGTTTACTGAAGCTTTCTTT

j_call: TRBJ1-4
clone_size: .
v_call: TRBV11-2
d_call: .
cdr3_aa: CASSFSTDEKLFF
cdr3_nt: TGTGCCAGCAGCTTTTCAACCGATGAAAAACTGTTTTTT

j_call: TRBJ1-1
clone_size: once
v_call: TRBV5-5
d_call: .
cdr3_aa: CASSRGGFMNTEAFF
cdr3_nt: TGTGCCAGCAGCCGGGGTGGGTTCATGAACACTGAAGCTTTCTTT

j_call: TRBJ2-3
clone_size: .
v_call: TRBV4-1
d_call: TRBD2
cdr3_aa: CASSQDLRGGAPDTQYF
cdr3_nt: TGCGCCAGCAGCCAAGATCTGCGCGGGGGGGCGCCAGATACGCAGTATTTT

j_call: TRBJ1-6
clone_size: .
v_call: TRBV7-9
d_call: .
cdr3_aa: CASSSAWGGDSPLHF
cdr3_nt: TGTGCCAGCAGCTCCGCCTGGGGGGGGGATTCACCCCTCCACTTT

j_call: TRBJ1-2
clone_size: .
v_call: TRBV6-6
d_call: .
cdr3_aa: CASSLNREGYTF
cdr3_nt: TGTGCCAGCAGCCTAAACAGGGAAGGCTACACCTTC

j_call: TRBJ1-1
clone_size: once
v_call: TRBV5-6
d_call: .
cdr3_aa: CASSYWGTTGTLEAFF
cdr3_nt: TGTGCCAGCAGCTATTGGGGTACCACAGGGACGTTAGAAGCTTTCTTT

j_call: TRBJ2-2
clone_size: .
v_call: TRBV28
d_call: TRBD2
cdr3_aa: CASGTGRGTGELFF
cdr3_nt: TGTGCCAGCGGTACGGGGAGGGGCACCGGGGAGCTGTTTTTT

j_call: TRBJ1-6
clone_size: .
v_call: TRBV5-1
d_call: .
cdr3_aa: CASSPGGGSYNSPLHF
cdr3_nt: TGCGCCAGCAGCCCAGGTGGAGGATCCTATAATTCACCCCTCCACTTT

j_call: TRBJ1-2
clone_size: few
v_call: TRBV29-1
d_call: TRBD1
cdr3_aa: CSVLTGFGYTF
cdr3_nt: TGCAGCGTCCTGACAGGGTTTGGCTACACCTTC

j_call: TRBJ1-5
clone_size: .
v_call: TRBV9
d_call: TRBD1
cdr3_aa: CASSVDPGGNQPQHF
cdr3_nt: TGTGCCAGCAGCGTAGATCCAGGGGGAAATCAGCCCCAGCATTTT

j_call: TRBJ2-1
clone_size: .
v_call: TRBV11-3
d_call: .
cdr3_aa: CASSQQTGGDSYNEQFF
cdr3_nt: TGTGCCAGCAGCCAACAAACGGGGGGGGACAGTTACAATGAGCAGTTCTTC

j_call: TRBJ1-3
clone_size: .
v_call: TRBV28
d_call: .
cdr3_aa: CASSLGQTISGNTIYF
cdr3_nt: TGTGCCAGCAGCCTGGGGCAGACAATCTCTGGAAACACCATATATTTT

j_call: TRBJ2-5
clone_size: .
v_call: TRBV5-5
d_call: TRBD2
cdr3_aa: CASSLVLSRAGAGETQYF
cdr3_nt: TGTGCCAGCAGCTTGGTGCTTAGCCGAGCGGGGGCGGGAGAGACCCAGTACTTC

j_call: TRBJ1-5
clone_size: .
v_call: TRBV27
d_call: .
cdr3_aa: CASSLIGQHNQPQHF
cdr3_nt: TGTGCCAGCAGTTTAATAGGACAGCACAATCAGCCCCAGCATTTT

j_call: TRBJ1-1
clone_size: .
v_call: TRBV2
d_call: .
cdr3_aa: CASSQDTEKAFF
cdr3_nt: TGTGCCAGCAGCCAAGACACGGAAAAAGCTTTCTTT

j_call: TRBJ1-2
clone_size: .
v_call: TRBV2
d_call: TRBD1
cdr3_aa: CASSAGQGAGYGYTF
cdr3_nt: TGTGCCAGCAGTGCGGGACAGGGGGCAGGCTATGGCTACACCTTC

j_call: TRBJ1-2
clone_size: .
v_call: TRBV30
d_call: TRBD1
cdr3_aa: CAWSQNGQGAFGYTF
cdr3_nt: TGTGCCTGGAGTCAGAATGGACAGGGGGCGTTCGGCTACACCTTC

j_call: TRBJ2-7
clone_size: .
v_call: TRBV2
d_call: .
cdr3_aa: CASRDPGHVYEQYF
cdr3_nt: TGTGCCAGCAGGGACCCGGGACACGTCTACGAGCAGTACTTC

j_call: TRBJ2-1
clone_size: .
v_call: TRBV6-6
d_call: .
cdr3_aa: CASSFADLNYNEQFF
cdr3_nt: TGTGCCAGCAGTTTTGCGGACTTGAATTACAATGAGCAGTTCTTC

j_call: TRBJ1-1
clone_size: few
v_call: TRBV15
d_call: TRBD1
cdr3_aa: CATSYYRGGEAFF
cdr3_nt: TGTGCCACCAGCTACTACAGGGGGGGAGAAGCTTTCTTT

j_call: TRBJ2-3
clone_size: .
v_call: TRBV5-6
d_call: .
cdr3_aa: CASSGDDRGDTQYF
cdr3_nt: TGTGCCAGCAGCGGGGACGACCGTGGAGATACGCAGTATTTT

j_call: TRBJ1-2
clone_size: .
v_call: TRBV18
d_call: TRBD1
cdr3_aa: CASSPSLDRGQSGYGYTF
cdr3_nt: TGTGCCAGCTCACCAAGTTTGGACAGGGGGCAGTCTGGTTATGGCTACACCTTC

j_call: TRBJ2-7
clone_size: once
v_call: TRBV27
d_call: .
cdr3_aa: CASSLKGGAIYEQYF
cdr3_nt: TGTGCCAGCAGTTTGAAGGGGGGGGCGATTTACGAGCAGTACTTC

j_call: TRBJ1-1
clone_size: few
v_call: TRBV29-1
d_call: TRBD1
cdr3_aa: CSATLTGLGEAFF
cdr3_nt: TGCAGCGCGACATTGACAGGGTTGGGTGAAGCTTTCTTT

j_call: TRBJ2-7
clone_size: .
v_call: TRBV5-1
d_call: TRBD1
cdr3_aa: CASSLATGQGEVMYF
cdr3_nt: TGCGCCAGCAGCTTGGCCACGGGACAGGGGGAGGTAATGTACTTC

j_call: TRBJ2-2
clone_size: .
v_call: TRBV18
d_call: TRBD2
cdr3_aa: CASSPSLVAGGLNTGELFF
cdr3_nt: TGTGCCAGCTCACCTTCCTTAGTAGCGGGGGGCCTGAACACCGGGGAGCTGTTTTTT

j_call: TRBJ2-1
clone_size: .
v_call: TRBV6-5
d_call: .
cdr3_aa: CASRSGQNEQFF
cdr3_nt: TGTGCCAGCAGATCGGGGCAGAATGAGCAGTTCTTC

j_call: TRBJ1-2
clone_size: .
v_call: TRBV6-6
d_call: .
cdr3_aa: CASSYSDSYGYTF
cdr3_nt: TGTGCCAGCAGTTACTCGGACAGCTATGGCTACACCTTC

j_call: TRBJ1-1
clone_size: .
v_call: TRBV2
d_call: .
cdr3_aa: CAGEVDTEAFF
cdr3_nt: TGTGCCGGAGAGGTCGACACTGAAGCTTTCTTT

j_call: TRBJ2-2
clone_size: once
v_call: TRBV6-5
d_call: TRBD1
cdr3_aa: CASSGQGYTGELFF
cdr3_nt: TGTGCCAGCAGCGGACAGGGGTACACCGGGGAGCTGTTTTTT

j_call: TRBJ2-5
clone_size: once
v_call: TRBV6-1
d_call: TRBD2
cdr3_aa: CASSEGGGGDQWGETQYF
cdr3_nt: TGTGCCAGCAGTGAAGGAGGCGGGGGGGACCAATGGGGAGAGACCCAGTACTTC

j_call: TRBJ1-2
clone_size: .
v_call: TRBV5-1
d_call: TRBD1
cdr3_aa: CASSQQGEVGGYTF
cdr3_nt: TGCGCCAGCAGCCAACAGGGGGAGGTTGGTGGCTACACCTTC

j_call: TRBJ2-1
clone_size: .
v_call: TRBV7-9
d_call: TRBD1
cdr3_aa: CASSLTGPDEQFF
cdr3_nt: TGTGCCAGCAGCTTGACAGGGCCGGATGAGCAGTTCTTC

j_call: TRBJ1-4
clone_size: once
v_call: TRBV11-3
d_call: .
cdr3_aa: CASSLWDVGEKLFF
cdr3_nt: TGTGCCAGCAGCTTATGGGATGTGGGCGAAAAACTGTTTTTT

j_call: TRBJ1-6
clone_size: .
v_call: TRBV28
d_call: TRBD1
cdr3_aa: CASSFTGVGSYNSPLHF
cdr3_nt: TGTGCCAGCAGTTTCACAGGGGTCGGCTCCTATAATTCACCCCTCCACTTT

j_call: TRBJ2-7
clone_size: few
v_call: TRBV7-8
d_call: .
cdr3_aa: CASSRQPREQYF
cdr3_nt: TGTGCCAGCAGCCGTCAACCCCGCGAGCAGTACTTC

j_call: TRBJ1-3
clone_size: .
v_call: TRBV28
d_call: TRBD1
cdr3_aa: CASSTGGISGNTIYF
cdr3_nt: TGTGCCAGCAGTACAGGGGGGATCTCTGGAAACACCATATATTTT

j_call: TRBJ1-2
clone_size: once
v_call: TRBV19
d_call: TRBD1
cdr3_aa: CASSIPTGGFNGYTF
cdr3_nt: TGTGCCAGTAGTATTCCGACAGGGGGCTTCAACGGCTACACCTTC

j_call: TRBJ1-4
clone_size: .
v_call: TRBV5-4
d_call: TRBD1
cdr3_aa: CAMSRTGQNEKLFF
cdr3_nt: TGTGCCATGTCCCGGACAGGCCAGAATGAAAAACTGTTTTTT

j_call: TRBJ1-4
clone_size: .
v_call: TRBV19
d_call: .
cdr3_aa: CASSSDHSEKLFF
cdr3_nt: TGTGCCAGTAGTTCCGACCACAGCGAAAAACTGTTTTTT

j_call: TRBJ2-1
clone_size: .
v_call: TRBV28
d_call: .
cdr3_aa: CASSSGALSYNEQFF
cdr3_nt: TGTGCCAGCAGTTCGGGGGCCCTCTCCTACAATGAGCAGTTCTTC

j_call: TRBJ2-1
clone_size: .
v_call: TRBV6-6
d_call: TRBD1
cdr3_aa: CASSYRGPDNEQFF
cdr3_nt: TGTGCCAGCAGTTACAGGGGGCCGGACAATGAGCAGTTCTTC

j_call: TRBJ2-5
clone_size: .
v_call: TRBV4-1
d_call: .
cdr3_aa: CASSQYSARETQYF
cdr3_nt: TGCGCCAGCAGCCAATACAGTGCTCGGGAGACCCAGTACTTC

j_call: TRBJ1-4
clone_size: .
v_call: TRBV19
d_call: .
cdr3_aa: CASSLGAGAYEKLFF
cdr3_nt: TGTGCCAGTAGTTTGGGGGCAGGAGCCTACGAAAAACTGTTTTTT

j_call: TRBJ2-2
clone_size: .
v_call: TRBV18
d_call: TRBD1
cdr3_aa: CASSTTGGADGELFF
cdr3_nt: TGTGCCAGCTCCACAACAGGGGGCGCGGACGGGGAGCTGTTTTTT